Listed below are T cell receptor beta chains from one sample, sequenced in a study of blood T cell repertoires in COVID-19. This table comes from immunoSEQ multiplex PCR, and its TCRdb copy is limited to in-frame clones, with some not included. The table has roughly 160,000 clones, 83% seen once. Sequencing input: peripheral blood. These TCRs come from a woman of 80 years or more with acute or convalescent COVID-19. The conserved cysteine and the conserved F or W are not part of the CDR3 here. Clone sizes are given selectively: once, few, many, or a class where the clone is expanded.

j_call | v_call | clone_size | cdr3_aa
TRBJ2-5 | TRBV11-2 | . | ASSLDGDQETQY
TRBJ1-5 | TRBV28 | . | ASSLSNRGGGQPQH
TRBJ1-5 | TRBV3-1/TRBV3-2 | . | ASSQDPGQGASGGNQPQH
TRBJ1-6 | TRBV18 | . | ASSPGQNSPLH
TRBJ2-3 | TRBV10-3 | . | ATGFPTASTDTQY
TRBJ1-2 | TRBV6-1 | . | ASSPSRGFFYGYT
TRBJ1-4 | TRBV5-1 | many | ASSTEWPNEKLF
TRBJ2-7 | TRBV5-8 | once | ASSRTGTGVFLEQY
TRBJ1-2 | TRBV19 | . | ASSRTGEANYGYT
TRBJ1-3 | TRBV29-1 | . | SVEAGNTIY